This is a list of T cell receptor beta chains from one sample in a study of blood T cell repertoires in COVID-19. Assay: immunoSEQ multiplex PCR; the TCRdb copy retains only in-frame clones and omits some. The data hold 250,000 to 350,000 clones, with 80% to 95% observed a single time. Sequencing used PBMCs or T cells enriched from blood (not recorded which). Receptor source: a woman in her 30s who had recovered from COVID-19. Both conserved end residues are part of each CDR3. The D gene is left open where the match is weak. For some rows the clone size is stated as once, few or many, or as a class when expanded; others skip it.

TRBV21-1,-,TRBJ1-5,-,CASNPRQLPILPQGQPQHF,TGTGCCAGCAACCCTAGACAGCTGCCTATCTTGCCTCAAGGACAGCCCCAGCATTTT
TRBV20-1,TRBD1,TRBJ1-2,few,CSASTGGSVYGYTF,TGCAGTGCAAGTACAGGGGGTTCTGTCTATGGCTACACCTTC
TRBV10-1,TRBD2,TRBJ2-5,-,CASSPNTGGRETQYF,TGCGCCAGCAGCCCCAACACGGGAGGGAGAGAGACCCAGTACTTC
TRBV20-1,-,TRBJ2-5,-,CSANIKETQYF,TGCAGTGCTAATATAAAAGAGACCCAGTACTTC
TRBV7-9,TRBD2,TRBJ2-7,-,CASSLGASGNYEQYF,TGTGCCAGCAGCTTAGGGGCTAGCGGGAACTACGAGCAGTACTTC
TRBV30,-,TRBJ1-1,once,CASGRISTEAFF,TGTGCCTCCGGCAGGATTTCCACTGAAGCTTTCTTT
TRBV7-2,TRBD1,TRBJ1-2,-,CASSLMIPGQGYGYTF,TGTGCCAGCAGCTTAATGATCCCGGGACAGGGTTATGGCTACACCTTC
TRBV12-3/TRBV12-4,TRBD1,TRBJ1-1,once,CASSLRGLGEAFF,TGTGCCAGCAGTCTCAGGGGGCTGGGTGAAGCTTTCTTT
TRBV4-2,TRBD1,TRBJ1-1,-,CASRRKGADTEAFF,TGTGCCAGCCGCAGAAAGGGGGCGGACACTGAAGCTTTCTTT
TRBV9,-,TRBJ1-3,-,CASSVDGQGGNTIYF,TGTGCCAGCAGCGTAGATGGGCAGGGTGGAAACACCATATATTTT
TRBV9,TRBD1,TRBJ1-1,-,CASSVGTGGTEAFF,TGTGCCAGCAGCGTAGGGACAGGGGGCACTGAAGCTTTCTTT
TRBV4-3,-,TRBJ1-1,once,CASSQDFSERNTEAFF,TGCGCCAGCAGCCAAGACTTTAGCGAGAGGAACACTGAAGCTTTCTTT